These 18 T cell receptor beta chains came from one sample sequenced in a study of blood T cell repertoires in COVID-19. Clones were sequenced by immunoSEQ multiplex PCR, and TCRdb holds only the in-frame ones, with some missing. The sample holds about 57,000 clones, roughly 85% seen once. The sequencing input was peripheral blood. These receptors were taken from a human donor in a cohort sampled during active COVID-19.

The chain combines TRBV25-1 with TRBJ1-2, with D possibly matching TRBD1 (6 bases). With 5 bases removed from V and 10 bases from J, the gap between germline ends came to 14 bases. Germline V gene lookup returns CDR1 MGHDK and CDR2 SYGVNS. CDR3 length equals 12 residues. Here the CDR3 reads CASSISGADYTF. CDR3 DNA sequence: TGTGCCAGCAGTATTTCAGGGGCGGACTACACCTTC.

The chain employs TRBV18 and TRBJ1-1; TRBD1 agrees at 11 bases. Germline assignment: CDR1 KGHSH and CDR2 LQKENI. This CDR3 is 15 amino acids long. V lost 4 bases to trimming and J lost 1 base; unmatched junction nucleotides: 2. Here the CDR3 DNA reads TGTGCCAGCTCACTTGGGACAGGGGGGAACACTGAAGCTTTCTTT. This translates into CASSLGTGGNTEAFF.

V and J are TRBV7-3 and TRBJ2-1; 8 bases match TRBD1. The CDR3 totals 13 residues. V lost 2 bases, J lost 7 bases, and 1 base stayed unmatched. Germline V gives CDR1 SGHTA, CDR2 FQGTGA. This chain's CDR3 is CASSLYRGNEQFF. The CDR3, as DNA: TGTGCCAGCAGCTTATACAGGGGGAATGAGCAGTTCTTC. The whole variable domain, remainder taken from reference TRBV7-3 and TRBJ2-1, is GAGVSQTPSNKVTEKGKYVELRCDPISGHTALYWYRQSLGQGPEFLIYFQGTGAADDSGLPNDRFFAVRPEGSVSTLKIQRTERGDSAVYLCASSLYRGNEQFFGPGTRLTVL.

The genes are TRBV6-5 and TRBJ2-7; D perhaps matches TRBD1 (6 bases). This CDR3 region has 14 residues. With 2 bases removed from V and 0 bases from J, the gap between germline ends came to 8 bases. Germline loops: CDR1 MNHEY, CDR2 SVGAGI. CDR3 in DNA: TGTGCCAGCAGTTACGGGACATTCTCCTACGAGCAGTACTTC. Its protein is CASSYGTFSYEQYF.

The V call is TRBV3-1 (or the pseudogene TRBV3-2), the J call TRBJ2-2; weak D call: TRBD2 (5 bases). Trimming pared 1 base from V and 7 bases from J, leaving 13 bases between. The CDR3 runs to 15 residues. In germline, CDR1 is LGHDT, CDR2 YNNKEL (reference sequence). CDR3: CASSQGDLASGELFF. DNA of the CDR3: TGTGCCAGCAGCCAAGGTGACCTAGCTAGCGGGGAGCTGTTTTTT.

The CDR3 sequence: CASSHRASGSTDTQYF. The CDR3 DNA reads as TGTGCCAGCAGCCACCGGGCTAGCGGGAGCACAGATACGCAGTATTTT. This chain uses TRBV11-3 with TRBJ2-3; TRBD2 agrees at 8 bases. Trimming at V came to 5 bases and at J to 0 bases, leaving 7 bases not matched to a gene. The CDR3 contains 16 residues. The germline V gene encodes CDR1 SGHNT and CDR2 YENEEA.

Points on this clone: A junction boundary mismatches the germline segment, possibly from a read error. The chain joins TRBV5-1 to TRBJ1-2; 7 positions agree with TRBD1. The CDR3 is 13 amino acids. From germline, CDR1 is SGHRS and CDR2 YFSETQ. The CDR3 DNA reads as TGCGCCAGCAGTTTGGGACAGTCCTATGGCTACACCTTC. The encoded protein is CASSLGQSYGYTF. Looking up the rest from reference TRBV5-1 and TRBJ1-2 gives the full variable domain: KAGVTQTPRYLIKTRGQQVTLSCSPISGHRSVSWYQQTPGQGLQFLFEYFSETQRNKGNFPGRFSGRQFSNSRSEMNVSTLELGDSALYLCASSLGQSYGYTFGSGTRLTVV.

The V call is TRBV18, the J call TRBJ1-5; D might be TRBD1 (5 bases). V was shortened by 3 bases and J by 1 base, with 10 bases between the two germline ends. Germline lookup yields CDR1 KGHSH and CDR2 LQKENI. The CDR3 sequence is 15 residues long. Written as DNA, the CDR3 is TGTGCCAGCTCACCCGGGGGTCTGAGCAATCAGCCCCAGCATTTT. Protein: CASSPGGLSNQPQHF.

In its sample, this clone was seen once. The gene calls are TRBV30 and TRBJ1-4; D is possibly TRBD1 (5 bases). This CDR3 has 13 residues. Germline lookup yields CDR1 GTSNPN and CDR2 SVGIG (reference sequence). V dropped 2 bases and J dropped 4 bases, with 8 bases sitting between them. The CDR3 sequence is CAWSRQYNEKLFF. CDR3 DNA: TGTGCCTGGAGTCGACAGTATAATGAAAAACTGTTTTTT.

This chain links TRBV30 with TRBJ1-1, with D possibly being TRBD1 (6 bases). Deletions cut 2 bases from V and 5 bases from J, with 15 bases between. Germline V gene sequence: CDR1 GTSNPN, CDR2 SVGIG (reference sequence). This CDR3 has 14 residues. DNA of the CDR3: TGTGCCTGGAGTACCATGGGGGCGAGGACTGAAGCTTTCTTT. Translating gives CAWSTMGARTEAFF.

This chain links TRBV11-3 with TRBJ2-1; 7 bases line up with TRBD2. The CDR3 is 15 amino acids. The germline V gene encodes CDR1 SGHNT and CDR2 YENEEA. V lost 1 base, J lost 5 bases, and 5 bases stayed unmatched. CDR3 coding DNA: TGTGCCAGCAGCTTAGGGACTAGTAGTCACAATGAGCAGTTCTTC. This gives the protein CASSLGTSSHNEQFF.

This clone was observed a handful of times. The chain employs TRBV2 and TRBJ2-7; D perhaps matches TRBD1 (5 bases). In germline, CDR1 is SNHLY, CDR2 FYNNEI. This CDR3 has 11 amino acids. V gave up 8 bases and J gave up 1 base, with 6 bases separating them. For the CDR3, the DNA is TGTGCCAGCGGGGCATCCTACGAGCAGTACTTC. This codes for CASGASYEQYF.

V usage is TRBV7-6 and J usage is TRBJ1-4; possible D gene TRBD1, 5 bases. CDR3 length: 16 amino acids. V was clipped by 1 base and J by 3 bases, with 12 bases between them. From germline, CDR1 is SGHVS and CDR2 FNYEAQ. CDR3 nucleotide sequence: TGTGCCAGCAGCTTAGACGGGCCGGGGGCTAATGAAAAACTGTTTTTT. Amino acid sequence: CASSLDGPGANEKLFF.

The chain uses TRBV5-1 and TRBJ1-1; a possible D gene is TRBD1 (6 bases). The CDR3 is 15 amino acids. The germline V gene has CDR1 SGHRS and CDR2 YFSETQ. V was cut by 4 bases and J by 4 bases, with 17 bases left in between. As DNA, the CDR3 is TGCGCCAGCAGCCCGTTGGGGGCCAGGGGCACTGAAGCTTTCTTT. This codes for CASSPLGARGTEAFF. The full variable domain, completed using reference TRBV5-1 and TRBJ1-1, is KAGVTQTPRYLIKTRGQQVTLSCSPISGHRSVSWYQQTPGQGLQFLFEYFSETQRNKGNFPGRFSGRQFSNSRSEMNVSTLELGDSALYLCASSPLGARGTEAFFGQGTRLTVV.

V is TRBV5-5 and J is TRBJ1-1; tentatively, D is TRBD1 (6 bases). Germline V lookup: CDR1 SGHKS, CDR2 YYEKEE (reference sequence). The V gene lost 0 bases and the J gene lost 5 bases, with 17 bases spanning the gap. The CDR3 sequence is 16 residues long. The CDR3 spells CASSLVSGGPGTEAFF. Here the CDR3 DNA reads TGTGCCAGCAGCTTGGTGAGCGGGGGCCCGGGGACTGAAGCTTTCTTT.

The chain employs TRBV28 and TRBJ2-7; D possibly corresponds to TRBD1 (6 bases). The V end lost 5 bases, the J end lost 1 base, and 6 bases lay between the germline ends. The CDR3 covers 12 residues. Germline CDR1 and CDR2: MDHEN and SYDVKM. CDR3 in amino acids: CASSTGSYEQYF. CDR3 sequence (DNA): TGTGCCAGCAGTACAGGGTCCTACGAGCAGTACTTC. Full variable domain (outside the CDR3, taken from reference TRBV28 and TRBJ2-7): DVKVTQSSRYLVKRTGEKVFLECVQDMDHENMFWYRQDPGLGLRLIYFSYDVKMKEKGDIPEGYSVSREKKERFSLILESASTNQTSMYLCASSTGSYEQYFGPGTRLTVT.

The chain employs TRBV28 and TRBJ2-3; 13 bases are shared with TRBD2. This CDR3 comprises 18 residues. The V gene end was trimmed by 5 bases and the J gene end by 2 bases; junction bases not matched to a gene: 10. The germline CDR1 and CDR2 sequences are MDHEN and SYDVKM. CDR3 coding DNA: TGTGCCAGCAGTAGTACGGGGACTAGCGGGACGTTCACAGATACGCAGTATTTT. It translates to CASSSTGTSGTFTDTQYF.

Of note for this clone: Germline and junction disagree at one end, which may indicate a read error. The rearrangement links TRBV4-3 to TRBJ2-7, with D perhaps matching TRBD1 (5 bases). This CDR3 has 14 amino acids. Germline CDR1 LGHNA, CDR2 YSLEER. CDR3 nucleotide sequence: TGCGCCAGCAGCCAAGAGATCACAGGCCCCGGGTGGAACTTC. It yields the protein CASSQEITGPGWNF.